This TCR beta chain stems from a study of shared clonotypes between healthy human individuals. The CDR3 is made up of 14 amino acids. Germline CDR1 and CDR2: SQVTM and ANQGSEA. Every contributor of samples was a Caucasian grown-up residing in Nashville, Tennessee. Measured with immunoSEQ multiplex PCR; TCRdb has only the in-frame clones, and not every one. The sample carries over a million clones, about 80% recorded once. Sequenced: memory CD4+ T cells from PBMCs. Subset given: CD45RA-negative fraction. The rearrangement uses TRBV29-1 and TRBJ2-5; 8 bases match TRBD2. The tail of the sequence fits TRBJ2-7 better, so the J call may be wrong. This TCR derives from a man between 18 and 35 years old in good health. Some clones in this sample may be carry-over from other donors' samples. The CDR3 DNA sequence: TGCAGCGTCCTACTAGCGGATACAGCCTACGAGCAGTACTTC. It translates to CSVLLADTAYEQYF.